Listed below are T cell receptor beta chains from one sample, sequenced in a study of OX40 agonist ivuxolimab in advanced cancers. Profiled with immunoSEQ multiplex PCR; TCRdb holds only in-frame clones, not every one. The repertoire holds about 32,000 clones, with more than 75% as singletons. This specimen was CD4+ or CD8+ T cells sorted from blood, taken in a trial of the OX40 agonist ivuxolimab. These receptors originate from an adult with an advanced solid tumor such as melanoma, head and neck, liver or kidney cancer. CDR3s include the opening cysteine and the closing phenylalanine or tryptophan. D genes are given only for firm matches. Not every row has a clone size; where given, it reads once, few, many or a size class.

D: TRBD1; size: NA; V: TRBV27; J: TRBJ2-7; CDR3: CASSLRWAGGFYEQYF; DNA: TGTGCCAGCAGTTTAAGGTGGGCAGGGGGCTTCTACGAGCAGTACTTC
D: NA; size: NA; V: TRBV19; J: TRBJ2-2; CDR3: CATLDSTGELFF; DNA: TGTGCCACCCTCGACAGCACCGGGGAGCTGTTTTTT
D: NA; size: NA; V: TRBV5-1; J: TRBJ2-7; CDR3: CASSLRVHEQYF; DNA: TGCGCCAGCAGCTTGAGGGTACACGAGCAGTACTTC
D: NA; size: NA; V: TRBV11-2; J: TRBJ2-7; CDR3: CASSPGTAYEQYF; DNA: TGTGCCAGCAGCCCCGGGACGGCATACGAGCAGTACTTC
D: TRBD1; size: NA; V: TRBV19; J: TRBJ2-5; CDR3: CASSIVILTPGQGAPETQYF; DNA: TGTGCCAGTAGTATAGTTATCCTTACGCCGGGACAGGGGGCCCCAGAGACCCAGTACTTC
D: NA; size: once; V: TRBV19; J: TRBJ2-5; CDR3: CASSMRRQEWGGETQYF; DNA: TGTGCCAGTAGTATGAGGAGACAGGAGTGGGGAGGAGAGACCCAGTACTTC
D: NA; size: NA; V: TRBV27; J: TRBJ2-4; CDR3: CASSLSPLRGWYF; DNA: TGTGCCAGCAGTTTATCCCCCCTTCGTGGGTGGTACTTC
D: NA; size: few; V: TRBV15; J: TRBJ2-1; CDR3: CATSTASGIGVIEQFF; DNA: TGTGCCACCAGCACAGCCTCCGGGATAGGGGTGATTGAGCAGTTCTTC
D: TRBD2; size: few; V: TRBV27; J: TRBJ2-2; CDR3: CASSPPGLGAGELFF; DNA: TGTGCCAGCAGTCCCCCGGGACTAGGAGCCGGGGAGCTGTTTTTT
D: TRBD2; size: NA; V: TRBV2; J: TRBJ2-3; CDR3: CASSESLTSGAYTDTQYF; DNA: TGTGCCAGCAGTGAATCTTTGACTAGCGGGGCTTACACAGATACGCAGTATTTT
D: NA; size: NA; V: TRBV5-1; J: TRBJ1-3; CDR3: CASSLGGSGNTIYF; DNA: TGCGCCAGCAGCTTGGGGGGATCTGGAAACACCATATATTTT
D: NA; size: NA; V: TRBV25-1; J: TRBJ1-1; CDR3: CASSERVDEAFF; DNA: TGTGCCAGCAGTGAAAGGGTCGACGAAGCTTTCTTT
D: NA; size: NA; V: TRBV6-1; J: TRBJ1-5; CDR3: CASLPYGGLYQPQHF; DNA: TGTGCCAGCTTACCTTACGGCGGACTTTATCAGCCCCAGCATTTT
D: TRBD2; size: once; V: TRBV2; J: TRBJ2-7; CDR3: CASPPNSGGASYEQYF; DNA: TGTGCCAGCCCCCCCAACAGCGGGGGAGCTTCATACGAGCAGTACTTC
D: NA; size: NA; V: TRBV30; J: TRBJ2-7; CDR3: CAWSRTGEQYF; DNA: TGTGCCTGGAGTAGAACGGGGGAGCAGTACTTC